This T cell receptor beta chain derives from a study of T cell changes during pregnancy in multiple sclerosis. Produced via immunoSEQ multiplex PCR; TCRdb's table is partial and in-frame only. The sample consists of about 86,000 clones, less than 95% of them appearing once. This receptor was taken from a female donor in good health, enrolled as a control in a pregnancy study. Source: peripheral blood, taken in the first trimester of pregnancy.

CDR3: CASSDQGGNQPQHF. The DNA for the CDR3 is TGTGCCAGCAGTGATCAAGGGGGCAATCAGCCCCAGCATTTT. The genes are TRBV2 and TRBJ1-5, with D tentatively TRBD1 (5 bases). Trimming cost V 3 bases and J 2 bases, with 8 bases left between them. The germline V gene has CDR1 SNHLY and CDR2 FYNNEI. The CDR3 is 14 residues long. The full variable domain, completed using reference TRBV2 and TRBJ1-5, is EPEVTQTPSHQVTQMGQEVILRCVPISNHLYFYWYRQILGQKVEFLVSFYNNEISEKSEIFDDQFSVERPDGSNFTLKIRSTKLEDSAMYFCASSDQGGNQPQHFGDGTRLSIL.